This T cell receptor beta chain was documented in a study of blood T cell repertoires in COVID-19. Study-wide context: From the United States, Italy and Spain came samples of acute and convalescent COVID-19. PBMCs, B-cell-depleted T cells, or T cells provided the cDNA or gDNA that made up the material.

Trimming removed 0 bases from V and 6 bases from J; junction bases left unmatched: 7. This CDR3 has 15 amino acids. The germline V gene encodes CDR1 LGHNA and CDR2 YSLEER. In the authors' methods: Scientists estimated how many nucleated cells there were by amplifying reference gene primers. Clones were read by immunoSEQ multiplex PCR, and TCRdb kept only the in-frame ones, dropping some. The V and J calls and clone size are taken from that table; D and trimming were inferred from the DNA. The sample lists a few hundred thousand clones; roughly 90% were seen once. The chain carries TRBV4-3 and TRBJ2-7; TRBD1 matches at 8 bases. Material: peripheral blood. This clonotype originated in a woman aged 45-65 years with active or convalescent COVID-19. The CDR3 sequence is CASSQDGTQGGEQYF. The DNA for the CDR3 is TGCGCCAGCAGCCAAGATGGAACACAGGGGGGCGAGCAGTACTTC.